This T cell receptor (beta chain) was profiled in a study of blood T cells in healthy people across ages. A sample-barcoded 5' primer and a J-beta primer mix were used in a second PCR of about 7 to 12 cycles. TCRdb used MiXCR to reprocess the 5' RACE reads, holding one entry per CDR3 protein. The data contain 540,000 or so distinct CDR3 sequences, 40% to 55% of them singletons. The V segment lost 5 bases and the J segment 0 bases; nucleotides outside the gene matches: 12. CDR3 length: 19 amino acids. From germline, CDR1 is SGHTA and CDR2 FQGNSA. This clonotype originated in a man at least 80 years old in good health. Sequenced sample: blood. V is TRBV7-2 and J is TRBJ2-3, with 12 positions matching TRBD2. CDR3 coding DNA: TGTGCCAGCAGCCTAAGCGGGCTAGCGGGGGGGCTTAGCACAGATACGCAGTATTTT. It codes for CASSLSGLAGGLSTDTQYF.